These 12 T cell receptor beta chains were sequenced from one sample in a study of regulatory T cells in long-lasting Graves disease. The TCR beta library used iRepertoire HTBI primers with Arm-PCR amplification of CDR3. In TCRdb, the multiplex PCR reads were re-called with MiXCR into one record per CDR3 protein. The data hold around 250,000 distinct CDR3 sequences, with roughly 18% observed a single time. As for time point: newly diagnosed GD, antithyroid drugs for less than 3 months. PBMC-derived RNA was used for the TCR library. The sample was also linked to a second study, of T cells in Graves' hyperthyroidism and ophthalmopathy.

The input for sequencing was peripheral blood mononuclear cells (PBMCs), taken at new diagnosis, from a patient treated with antithyroid drugs. Every receptor here comes from a woman in her thirties with Graves disease.

This clonotype came up many times. The chain couples TRBV20-1 to TRBJ2-1; 12 positions match TRBD2. There are 17 residues in the CDR3. The germline V gene has CDR1 DFQATT and CDR2 SNEGSKA (reference sequence). Losses at the gene ends were 4 bases for V and 7 bases for J; bases not matched to a gene: 14. CDR3 sequence reads: CSAKGLAGGISGNEQFF. Here the CDR3 DNA reads TGCAGTGCTAAAGGGCTAGCGGGGGGGATTTCGGGGAATGAGCAGTTCTTC.

This clonotype was recorded many times. The V and J genes are TRBV7-2 and TRBJ2-7, with D unclear. Trimming shortened V by 5 bases and J by 3 bases, and 11 bases separated the two germline ends. CDR1 is SGHTA, CDR2 FQGNSA, per germline. The CDR3 totals 13 residues. CDR3 sequence reads: CASSASWVYEQYF. In DNA, the CDR3 is TGTGCCAGCAGCGCCTCGTGGGTCTACGAGCAGTACTTC.

This clonotype was observed once. V gene TRBV20-1 combines with J gene TRBJ2-7; 9 nucleotides line up with TRBD2. Germline V lookup: CDR1 DFQATT, CDR2 SNEGSKA (reference sequence). This CDR3 has 14 residues. The trim removed 1 base at V and 1 base at J, leaving 2 bases unmatched. CDR3 DNA: TGCAGTGCTAGAGGGCGGGGGGGTTCCTACGAGCAGTACTTC. Its protein product is CSARGRGGSYEQYF.

The chain links TRBV19 to TRBJ1-3; D is unclear. V was trimmed by 3 bases and J by 0 bases, leaving 12 bases between them. Per germline, CDR1 LNHDA and CDR2 SQIVND (reference sequence). The CDR3 sequence is 16 residues long. As DNA, the CDR3 is TGTGCCAGTAGTATTGCCCCGCGGAGCTCTGGAAACACCATATATTTT. Residues: CASSIAPRSSGNTIYF.

This clonotype was recorded many times. The chain links TRBV7-9 to TRBJ2-3; D remains ambiguous. Germline CDR1 and CDR2: SEHNR and FQNEAQ (reference sequence). V was trimmed by 1 base and J by 5 bases, leaving 7 bases between them. This CDR3 has 13 residues. CDR3 region: CASSLGSEDTQYF. The CDR3 DNA is TGTGCCAGCAGCTTAGGATCGGAAGATACGCAGTATTTT.

This clonotype has ten or more counts. The rearrangement uses TRBV13 and TRBJ2-1; D ambiguous. Trimming pared 5 bases from V and 9 bases from J, leaving 11 bases between. The CDR3 is 12 amino acids. Germline loops: CDR1 PRHDT, CDR2 FYEKMQ (reference sequence). For the CDR3, the DNA is TGTGCCAGCAGCCCACCAATTGGTGAGCAGTTCTTC. As protein: CASSPPIGEQFF.

In this sample, this clonotype turned up many times. CDR3 region: CASSGLGSTDTQYF. The CDR3 nucleotides are TGTGCCAGCAGCGGCTTGGGGAGCACAGATACGCAGTATTTT. V is TRBV9 and J is TRBJ2-3; no clear D. The CDR3 covers 14 residues. V was trimmed by 3 bases and J by 0 bases, leaving 8 bases between them. Germline V gene lookup returns CDR1 SGDLS and CDR2 YYNGEE.

Ten or more counts support this clonotype. The rearrangement joins TRBV5-1 to TRBJ1-1; 8 bases align to TRBD1. Germline V gives CDR1 SGHRS, CDR2 YFSETQ. Losses at the gene ends were 4 bases for V and 5 bases for J; bases not matched to a gene: 13. The CDR3 loop spans 16 amino acids. The DNA of the CDR3 is TGCGCCAGCAGCCCACGGACAGGGACGGTACGTACTGAAGCTTTCTTT. Translating it yields CASSPRTGTVRTEAFF.

The V gene is TRBV20-1, the J gene TRBJ2-2; 7 bases line up with TRBD2. The CDR3 is 14 residues long. Germline CDR1 DFQATT, CDR2 SNEGSKA (reference sequence). J lost 3 bases, V lost 6 bases, and 7 bases had no gene match. CDR3 sequence: CSAGGRADTGELFF. As DNA, the CDR3 is TGCAGTGCAGGCGGGAGAGCGGACACCGGGGAGCTGTTTTTT.

At least ten counts were recorded for this clonotype. This sequence joins TRBV2 and TRBJ1-4; 7 bases fit TRBD1. The V gene end was trimmed by 4 bases and the J gene end by 7 bases; junction bases not matched to a gene: 6. The CDR3 runs to 14 residues. Germline CDR1 and CDR2: SNHLY and FYNNEI. The CDR3 sequence is CASSGSRGVEKLFF. Written as DNA, the CDR3 is TGTGCCAGCAGTGGGAGCAGGGGGGTTGAAAAACTGTTTTTT.

The chain recombines TRBV12-3 or TRBV12-4 with TRBJ2-5, with TRBD1 identical over 10 bases. V trimming: 5 bases; J trimming: 5 bases; junction bases outside the gene matches: 11. This CDR3 has 16 amino acids. The CDR3: CASSHAGTGERETQYF. CDR3 nucleotides: TGTGCCAGCAGTCATGCCGGGACAGGGGAGAGGGAGACCCAGTACTTC.

There are many counts of this clonotype. CDR3 sequence reads: CSASVGGYTF. The CDR3 DNA reads TGCAGTGCTAGTGTCGGTGGCTACACCTTC. The rearrangement uses TRBV20-1 and TRBJ1-2; D gene uncertain. The V and J ends lost 3 bases and 7 bases respectively, with 6 bases between them. The germline V gene encodes CDR1 DFQATT and CDR2 SNEGSKA (reference sequence). This CDR3 has 10 residues.